The clone carrying this TCR beta chain was found once. Germline lookup yields CDR1 SGHTA and CDR2 FQGNSA. Trimming at V came to 5 bases and at J to 7 bases, leaving 20 bases not matched to a gene. CDR3 length equals 20 residues. Amplification targeted TCR beta CDR3 regions from RNA transcripts. The TCR CDR3 was amplified in a first-round RT-PCR using the HTBI primer set. TCRdb reprocessed the multiplex PCR reads via MiXCR and lists one record per CDR3 protein. The sample gives some 98,000 distinct CDR3 sequences, approximately 42% of which show up once; about 10% is in the top ten. Subjects aged 18 to 65 presented with newly diagnosed hyperthyroidism of less than 2 months' duration. These data originate in a study of T cells in Graves' hyperthyroidism and ophthalmopathy.

Sample: peripheral blood or thyroid tissue (not recorded which). The source is a woman in her twenties or thirties with Graves' hyperthyroidism. The rearrangement links TRBV7-2 to TRBJ2-2; the match to TRBD1 covers 12 bases. CDR3 nucleotides: TGTGCCAGCAGCAAGTCCCTCCGGGACAGGGGGCTTCAGTACATCGGGGAGCTGTTTTTT. Its protein product is CASSKSLRDRGLQYIGELFF. The full variable domain, completed using reference TRBV7-2 and TRBJ2-2, is GAGVSQSPSNKVTEKGKDVELRCDPISGHTALYWYRQSLGQGLEFLIYFQGNSAPDKSGLPSDRFSAERTGGSVSTLTIQRTQQEDSAVYLCASSKSLRDRGLQYIGELFFGEGSRLTVL.